This TCR beta chain appears in the sequencing data of a study of cytomegalovirus exposure and HLA in healthy donors. J lost 7 bases, V lost 0 bases, and 4 bases had no gene match. This CDR3 region has 14 residues. Germline values: CDR1 SGDLS, CDR2 YYNGEE. The PCR was carried out with 60 Vbeta primers and 13 Jbeta primers. Using immunoSEQ multiplex PCR, the repertoire was profiled, and TCRdb retains in-frame clones only, with some absent. This sample contains 140,000 to 150,000 clones. The sequenced sample was PBMCs. The TCR was taken from a woman aged 45-65 years in good health and CMV-seronegative. The chain combines TRBV9 with TRBJ2-1, with 7 bases lining up with TRBD2. The CDR3 nucleotides read TGTGCCAGCAGCGTAGAGGTGGGAGGGAATGAGCAGTTCTTC. The encoded protein is CASSVEVGGNEQFF.